This T cell receptor beta chain derives from a study of blood T cell repertoires in COVID-19. Looking at the study overall: The origin of the acute and convalescent COVID-19 samples was the United States, Italy and Spain.

In germline, CDR1 is LNHNV, CDR2 YYDKDF (reference sequence). V lost 1 base and J lost 3, with 6 bases in between. This CDR3 has 13 residues. TCRdb's copy holds only in-frame clones and misses some; the assay was immunoSEQ multiplex PCR. Of 250,000 or so clones listed, about 89% are singletons. The specimen was peripheral blood. The clonotype was recovered from a woman aged 35 to 49 who had recovered from COVID-19. The chain carries TRBV15 and TRBJ1-2, with D hard to call. This chain's CDR3 is CATSRARDYGYTF. The CDR3 nucleotides are TGTGCCACCAGCAGAGCACGGGACTATGGCTACACCTTC.